The clone carrying this T cell receptor (beta chain) was detected a few times. Its antigen remains unidentified. Through a sample-barcoded 5' primer and a J-beta primer mix, a second PCR was run for roughly 7 to 12 cycles. MiXCR, run by TCRdb on the 5' RACE reads, gives a single entry per CDR3 protein. The profile shows roughly 1.9 million distinct CDR3 sequences, around 42% of them singletons. This specimen belongs to a study of blood T cells in healthy people across ages. About the study: There was about one barcoded beta molecule captured by template switching per two T cells.

At least 6 million PBMCs were isolated per sample. Broader study findings: Naive and antigen-experienced cells could not be conclusively compared, given unsorted PBMCs.

This CDR3 region has 15 residues. Per the germline V gene, CDR1 is LGHNA and CDR2 is YSLEER. Trimming took off 0 bases at V and 5 bases at J, with 10 bases between the two ends. The V and J genes are TRBV4-3 and TRBJ1-4; tentative D call: TRBD1 (5 bases). This sequence originates from a human donor in good health. Sequenced: blood. CDR3 protein: CASSQDLGGNEKLFF. The CDR3, as DNA: TGCGCCAGCAGCCAAGATTTGGGGGGGAATGAAAAACTGTTTTTT.